One TCR beta chain is described in this entry. Its antigen is not known. The data are from a study of read filtering for tumor transcriptome and immune sequencing. Findings of the study overall: Without single-read clonotypes, shared clonotype proportions correlated more between IR-seq and RNA-seq. This fraction held mixed bone marrow immune cells after CD138-negative sorting.

This CDR3 region has 20 residues. Trimming at V came to 3 bases and at J to 0 bases, leaving 17 bases not matched to a gene. The V gene's germline CDR1 is LNHDA and CDR2 SQIVND (reference sequence). From about 400 ng of RNA, a library with molecular barcoded alpha/delta and beta/gamma adaptors was made. MiXCR was run by TCRdb on the reads, yielding one entry per CDR3 protein. The data hold 14,000 to 15,000 distinct CDR3 sequences, with roughly 22% observed a single time. Sequences were obtained from a population of CD138-negative cells sorted from bone marrow. This sequence originates from a donor at least 40 years old with multiple myeloma. The rearrangement links TRBV19 to TRBJ1-3; TRBD1 matches 7 bases. CDR3 amino acids: CASSMPGIISGQDSGNTIYF. In nucleotides, the CDR3 is TGTGCCAGTAGTATGCCCGGCATTATCTCCGGACAGGACTCTGGAAACACCATATATTTT.